Listed below are T cell receptor beta chains from one sample, sequenced in a study of human T cells and chemical hapten exposure. MiXCR, run by TCRdb on the RACE reads, gives a single entry per CDR3 protein. The sample includes approximately 370,000 distinct CDR3 sequences, 5.5% of them seen just once. The specimen comprised whole blood, sampled in connection with sensitization to the hapten diphenylcyclopropenone (DPC). These receptors all come from a woman between 18 and 30 years old with alopecia areata. Some clones in this sample may be carry-over from other donors' samples. The CDR3 runs from the conserved cysteine through the conserved F or W. The order of the fields is V gene, D gene, CDR3 protein. D genes are given only for firm matches.

V: TRBV4-1
D: TRBD1
CDR3: CASSQEDIGGNEQYF

V: TRBV6-2/TRBV6-3
D: -
CDR3: CASSHGSSGSQPQHF

V: TRBV29-1
D: -
CDR3: CSVVTNPGTDTQYF

V: TRBV5-1
D: TRBD1
CDR3: CASSLVGGQGYGYTF

V: TRBV28
D: TRBD1
CDR3: CASSRGDRAEQYF

V: TRBV29-1
D: -
CDR3: CSVAPTENTEAFF

V: TRBV20-1
D: -
CDR3: CSARDPSFSYNEQFF

V: TRBV2
D: TRBD2
CDR3: CASSEAPPSGGSYNEQFF

V: TRBV28
D: -
CDR3: CASSGGLSPHNEQFF

V: TRBV7-2
D: -
CDR3: CASSLGRYSNQPQHF

V: TRBV9
D: -
CDR3: CASSRGYQQGDTQYF

V: TRBV5-1
D: TRBD1
CDR3: CASSLEGAEEKLFF

V: TRBV3-1
D: -
CDR3: CASSQGTWSEKLFF

V: TRBV29-1
D: -
CDR3: CSVGGADQPQHF

V: TRBV6-2/TRBV6-3
D: -
CDR3: CASSFRQGGLAFF

V: TRBV9
D: -
CDR3: CASSVEPGSQPQHF

V: TRBV7-2
D: -
CDR3: CASSLFGGVYEQYF

V: TRBV27
D: TRBD1
CDR3: CATPRTGGSANYGYTF

V: TRBV19
D: -
CDR3: CASSIGQATGELFF

V: TRBV4-1
D: -
CDR3: CASSQDGARFHNSPLHF

V: TRBV6-2/TRBV6-3
D: -
CDR3: CASSYTRGGNTEAFF

V: TRBV18
D: TRBD1
CDR3: CASSSSAGGNSPLHF

V: TRBV5-1
D: TRBD2
CDR3: CASSSRGGADTQYF

V: TRBV5-1
D: -
CDR3: CASSLDGVSEFTF

V: TRBV4-3
D: TRBD1
CDR3: CASSQDGQGVYTF

V: TRBV10-3
D: -
CDR3: CAISPGLVDTQYF

V: TRBV7-2
D: -
CDR3: CASSFDRNQPQHF

V: TRBV12-3/TRBV12-4
D: -
CDR3: CASSLAYSNQPQHF

V: TRBV25-1
D: TRBD2
CDR3: CASSEWTSGGQETQYF

V: TRBV7-8
D: TRBD2
CDR3: CASSSYGGDLNEEQFF

V: TRBV29-1
D: -
CDR3: CSVRQIIELQNYGYTF

V: TRBV25-1
D: -
CDR3: CASSPAGSRETQYF

V: TRBV6-1
D: -
CDR3: CASSVVVGAYGYTF

V: TRBV9
D: -
CDR3: CASSAPSGANVLTF

V: TRBV4-3
D: -
CDR3: CASSQGAGRPQGGTEAFF

V: TRBV4-2
D: -
CDR3: CASSQGRYTDTQYF

V: TRBV6-1
D: -
CDR3: CASSDTHNTEAFF

V: TRBV3-1
D: -
CDR3: CASSQAAGAYGYTF

V: TRBV6-5
D: -
CDR3: CASSYLLAGDEQFF

V: TRBV5-1
D: TRBD1
CDR3: CASSPNGQAFEKLFF

V: TRBV7-9
D: -
CDR3: CASSSYLPSSGANVLTF

V: TRBV28
D: -
CDR3: CASSLPGRETDTQYF

V: TRBV12-3/TRBV12-4
D: -
CDR3: CASSLDAAGNSPLHF

V: TRBV29-1
D: -
CDR3: CSVVGDSNQPQHF

V: TRBV7-3
D: -
CDR3: CASSLAGHYEQYF

V: TRBV28
D: TRBD2
CDR3: CASSWASGGYEQYF

V: TRBV27
D: -
CDR3: CASSFLGGGSADTQYF

V: TRBV4-3
D: -
CDR3: CASSQTPNYGYTF

V: TRBV5-1
D: TRBD1
CDR3: CASRDRDLSSPLHF

V: TRBV7-2
D: -
CDR3: CASSLAQDYPYEQYF

V: TRBV12-3/TRBV12-4
D: -
CDR3: CASSPHPSQGPYEQYF

V: TRBV28
D: -
CDR3: CASSSSRLRTDTQYF

V: TRBV6-2/TRBV6-3
D: -
CDR3: CASSGVSGANVLTF

V: TRBV12-3/TRBV12-4
D: -
CDR3: CASTRGGWNSPLHF

V: TRBV28
D: TRBD1
CDR3: CASSHPYLGTANSPLHF

V: TRBV29-1
D: -
CDR3: CSVRQNNEQFF

V: TRBV24-1
D: TRBD1
CDR3: CATSDDTGATDTQYF

V: TRBV7-9
D: -
CDR3: CASTLTEPSGTQYF

V: TRBV5-1
D: TRBD1
CDR3: CASSKPGQGLSEQFF

V: TRBV6-2/TRBV6-3
D: -
CDR3: CASSHPPGSGELFF